The clone carrying this T cell receptor (beta chain) was detected many times. The CDR3 loop spans 13 amino acids. V was cut by 4 bases and J by 0 bases, with 8 bases left in between. Germline loops: CDR1 DFQATT, CDR2 SNEGSKA (reference sequence). In TCRdb, the RT-PCR reads were re-called with MiXCR into one record per CDR3 protein. The sample holds approximately 720,000 distinct CDR3 sequences, over 12% seen once. Sequenced sample: memory CD4+ T cells from blood. This clonotype was obtained from a female donor in good health, serving as a healthy control. The rearrangement uses TRBV20-1 and TRBJ2-3; no clear D. The DNA of the CDR3 is TGCAGTGCTACCCGGGTTAGCACAGATACGCAGTATTTT. This sequence encodes CSATRVSTDTQYF.